This T cell receptor beta chain was identified during a study of CD4 T cells in relation to SARS-CoV-2 and coronaviruses (dated by TCRdb to about 2021). Concerning the study at large: In the ViraFEST assay, PBMCs were cultured with antigen for 9 to 10 days, after which TCR beta CDR3s were sequenced to identify antigen-specific clonal expansions. Across all 12 patients in the convalescent cohort, the median age was around 40 years, with a range of 21 to 72 years. Of the roughly twelve convalescent patients, 8 were male and 4 were female, and two of the subjects were Hispanic. Using patient-derived lymphoblastoid cell lines, the shared crossreactive spike epitopes were mapped to their HLA restriction. The study assessed, at the TCR clonotype level, memory CD4+ T cell crossreactivity between SARS-CoV-2 and common cold coronavirus spike proteins. The Adaptive Biotechnologies TCR-sequencing kit was used to sequence samples from three pre-COVID donors and the naive versus memory experiments, while other data came from Illumina-based sequencing. For other donors in the study, expansion assays were sequenced with a different, Illumina-based TCR-beta assay.

Naive and memory CD4+ T cells were separated from cryopreserved PBMCs through CD4 enrichment, which was followed by EasySep naive CD4+ T cell enrichment. Sorted naive or memory CD4+ T cells (approximately 9.8 x 10^4) were cultured 1:1 with T cell-depleted PBMCs and CEF peptides for more than eight days. Triplicate replicate wells were generally used for each peptide culture condition. Ficoll-Paque PLUS gradient centrifugation was used to isolate PBMCs from either whole blood or leukapheresis product. PBMCs were either cryopreserved at -140 degrees C or used fresh in the expansion assay. The QIAamp Micro DNA Kit was used to extract genomic DNA from the CD4+ T cells. Survey-level immunoSEQ TCR-beta sequencing was performed on DNA from CEF-cultured naive and memory CD4+ T cells. On the authors' methods: During preprocessing, nonproductive sequences were removed, as were CDR3s that did not start with C, did not end with F or W, or were shorter than 7 amino acids. Antigen-specific clonotypes were called with the MANAFEST web app on the basis of expansion relative to the reference and to other culture wells. A clone was considered positive if the clone showed significant expansion compared with the reference culture in 2 of 3 replicate wells at an FDR below 0.05. A further requirement for positive clones was significant expansion compared with all other tandem wells, along with an odds ratio above 5. Cultured and uncultured naive and memory CD4+ repertoires were searched for CDR3s previously identified as spike- and CEF-reactive. CDR3 homology was quantified as pairwise Levenshtein distance, calculated with the stringdist R package after three terminal residues were trimmed from each end. Here the immuneACCESS table is served through TCRdb, limited to in-frame sequences with V and J called. Missing clones are a known gap in these copies; in checked studies unresolved V genes cover under half, and the rest lacks a known reason. V and J calls and clone size are given by that table; D and trimming were obtained from the DNA. In this sample the table shows 35,000 to 40,000 clones, under 80% of which occur a single time. The ten largest make up roughly 22% of the sample.

Its CDR3 holds 15 amino acids, cysteine through phenylalanine. This entry keeps only the CDR3 DNA: 45 bases, framed from base 1. CDR1 and CDR2 were assigned from the germline V gene as SGDLS and YYNGEE. V loses 1 base, J loses 0 bases, and the germline ends lie 8 bases apart. As regards this clone: This receptor's antigen is unknown. Per-nucleotide qualities are absent, and no much larger clonotype sits a single base away.

Overall study results and their limits: Memory CD4+ clonotypes crossrecognizing SARS-CoV-2 and at least one common cold coronavirus spike were found in 60% to 70% of donors. The study was limited by small numbers of patients and tested TCRs. Compared with monoreactive clones, crossreactive clones had significantly weaker SARS-CoV-2-driven expansion, a result consistent with antigenic imprinting. Since the crossreactivity analysis centred on spike protein, crossreactivity against other viral proteins was not assessed. Naive versus memory sequencing indicated the assay detects memory recall responses rather than primary responses primed during culture. No donor contributed both pre-pandemic and post-infection samples, which limited tracing the source of pre-existing responses.

This receptor chain uses TRBV9 and TRBJ2-1, with the D gene not confidently named. The sequence derives from an adult with COVID-19. Sequenced input: memory CD4+ T cells from PBMCs, cultured in vitro. This sample's cell subset or site label indicates: memory (non-naive) CD4+ T cells. The nucleotides are TGTGCCAGCAGCGTACTCCCCGGCTCCTACAATGAGCAGTTCTTC. Its translation is CASSVLPGSYNEQFF.